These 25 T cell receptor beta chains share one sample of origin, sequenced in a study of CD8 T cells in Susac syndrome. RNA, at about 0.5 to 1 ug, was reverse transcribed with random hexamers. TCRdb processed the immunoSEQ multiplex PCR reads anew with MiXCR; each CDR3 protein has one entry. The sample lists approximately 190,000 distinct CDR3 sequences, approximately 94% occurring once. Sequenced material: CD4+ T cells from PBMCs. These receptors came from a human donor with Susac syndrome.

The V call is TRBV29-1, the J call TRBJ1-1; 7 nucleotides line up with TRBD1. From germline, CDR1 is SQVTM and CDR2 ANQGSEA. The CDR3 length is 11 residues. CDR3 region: CSSQGDTEAFF. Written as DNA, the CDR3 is TGCAGTTCGCAGGGGGACACTGAAGCTTTCTTT.

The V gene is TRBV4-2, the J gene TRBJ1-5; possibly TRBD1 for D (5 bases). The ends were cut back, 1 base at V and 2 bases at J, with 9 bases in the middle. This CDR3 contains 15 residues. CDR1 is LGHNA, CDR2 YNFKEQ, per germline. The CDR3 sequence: CASSQGGPGNQPQHF. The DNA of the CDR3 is TGTGCCAGCAGCCAAGGGGGACCGGGCAATCAGCCCCAGCATTTT.

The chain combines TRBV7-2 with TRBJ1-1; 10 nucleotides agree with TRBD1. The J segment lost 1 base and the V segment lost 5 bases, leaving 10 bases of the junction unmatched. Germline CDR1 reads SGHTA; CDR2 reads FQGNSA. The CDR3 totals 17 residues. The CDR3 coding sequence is TGTGCCAGCAGCAGACAGGGGGCGCGCCAACAGAACACTGAAGCTTTCTTT. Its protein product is CASSRQGARQQNTEAFF.

Written as DNA, the CDR3 is TGTGCCAGCAGTTGGACAGGGGGGGTCTACGAGCAGTACTTC. This translates into CASSWTGGVYEQYF. The chain couples TRBV12-3 or TRBV12-4 to TRBJ2-7; 10 bases are a match to TRBD1. The V and J ends lost 4 bases and 3 bases, in that order; junction bases with no gene match: 3. The CDR3 is made up of 14 amino acids.

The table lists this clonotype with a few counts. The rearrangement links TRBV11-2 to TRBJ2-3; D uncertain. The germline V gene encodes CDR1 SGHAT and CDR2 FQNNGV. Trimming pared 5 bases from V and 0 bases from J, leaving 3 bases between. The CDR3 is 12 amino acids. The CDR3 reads CASSLSTDTQYF. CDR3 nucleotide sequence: TGTGCCAGCAGCCTCAGCACAGATACGCAGTATTTT.

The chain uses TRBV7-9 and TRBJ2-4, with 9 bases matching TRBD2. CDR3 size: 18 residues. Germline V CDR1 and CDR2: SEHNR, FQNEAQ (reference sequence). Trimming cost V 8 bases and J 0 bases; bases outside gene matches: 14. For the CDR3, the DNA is TGTGCCAGCTGCCTAATAGCGGGGGATCATTTAGCCAAAAACATTCAGTACTTC. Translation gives CASCLIAGDHLAKNIQYF.

DNA of the CDR3: TGCGCCAGCAGCTTCTCCCGCGACCCGACTTACGAGCAGTACTTC. This gives the protein CASSFSRDPTYEQYF. The rearrangement uses TRBV5-1 and TRBJ2-7; D not resolved. The germline gives CDR1 SGHRS, CDR2 YFSETQ. The CDR3 length is 15 residues. Trimming shortened V by 2 bases and J by 4 bases, and 16 bases separated the two germline ends.

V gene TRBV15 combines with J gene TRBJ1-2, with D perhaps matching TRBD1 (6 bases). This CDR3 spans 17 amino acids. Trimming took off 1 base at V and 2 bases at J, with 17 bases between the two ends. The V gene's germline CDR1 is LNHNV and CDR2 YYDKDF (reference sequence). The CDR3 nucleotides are TGTGCCACCAGCAGAGGGGGGGAGATACAGGGAAACTATGGCTACACCTTC. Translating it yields CATSRGGEIQGNYGYTF.

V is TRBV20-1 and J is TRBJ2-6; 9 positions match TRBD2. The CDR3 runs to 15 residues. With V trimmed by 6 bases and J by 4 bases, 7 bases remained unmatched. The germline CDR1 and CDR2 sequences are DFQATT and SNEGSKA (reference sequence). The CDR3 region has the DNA TGCAGTGCGTATGCGGGGGGGCAAGGGGCCAACGTCCTGACTTTC. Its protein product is CSAYAGGQGANVLTF.

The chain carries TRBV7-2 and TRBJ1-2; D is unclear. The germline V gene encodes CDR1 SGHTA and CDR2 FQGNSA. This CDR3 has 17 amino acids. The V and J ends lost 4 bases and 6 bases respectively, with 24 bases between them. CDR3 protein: CASSSNLLTKNSNGYTF. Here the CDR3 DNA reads TGTGCCAGCAGCTCGAACCTTCTGACAAAGAACTCTAATGGCTACACCTTC.

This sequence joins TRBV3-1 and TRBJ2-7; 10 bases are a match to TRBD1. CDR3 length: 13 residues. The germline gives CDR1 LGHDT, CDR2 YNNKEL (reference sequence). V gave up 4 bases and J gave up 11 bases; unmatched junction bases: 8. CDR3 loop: CASSLSGTGAEYF. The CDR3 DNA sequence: TGTGCCAGCAGCCTCTCCGGGACAGGGGCAGAGTACTTC.

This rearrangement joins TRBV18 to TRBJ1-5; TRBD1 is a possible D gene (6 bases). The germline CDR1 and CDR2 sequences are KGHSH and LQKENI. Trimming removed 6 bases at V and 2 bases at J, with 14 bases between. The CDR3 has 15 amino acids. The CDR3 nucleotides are TGTGCCAGCTCTCAACAGGGAGGAGGCAATCAGCCCCAGCATTTT. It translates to CASSQQGGGNQPQHF.

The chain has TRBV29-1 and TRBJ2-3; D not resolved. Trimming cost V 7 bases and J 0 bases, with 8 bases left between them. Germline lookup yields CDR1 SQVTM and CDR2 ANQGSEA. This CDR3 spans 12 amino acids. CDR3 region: CSADRSTDTQYF. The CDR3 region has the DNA TGCAGCGCTGATAGGAGCACAGATACGCAGTATTTT.

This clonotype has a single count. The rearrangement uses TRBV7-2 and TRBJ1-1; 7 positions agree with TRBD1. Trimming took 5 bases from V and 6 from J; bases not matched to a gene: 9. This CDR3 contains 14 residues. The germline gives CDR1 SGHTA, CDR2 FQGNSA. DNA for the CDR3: TGTGCCAGCAGCCCGCTTACAGGGGCCTCTGAAGCTTTCTTT. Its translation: CASSPLTGASEAFF.

CDR3 sequence reads: CSAKRTGSNYGYTF. Here the CDR3 DNA reads TGCAGTGCGAAGAGGACAGGGAGCAACTATGGCTACACCTTC. The chain is built from TRBV20-1 and TRBJ1-2, with 8 positions matching TRBD1. With 6 bases clipped from V and 2 bases from J, the junction kept 8 bases outside the gene matches. This CDR3 has 14 amino acids. Looked up from germline, CDR1 is DFQATT and CDR2 is SNEGSKA (reference sequence).

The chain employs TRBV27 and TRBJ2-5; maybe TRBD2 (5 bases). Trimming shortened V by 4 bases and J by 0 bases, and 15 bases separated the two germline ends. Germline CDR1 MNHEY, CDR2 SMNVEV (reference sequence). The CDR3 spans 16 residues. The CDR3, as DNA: TGTGCCAGCAGTTCCACCCCGAGGGTTAACCAAGAGACCCAGTACTTC. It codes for CASSSTPRVNQETQYF.

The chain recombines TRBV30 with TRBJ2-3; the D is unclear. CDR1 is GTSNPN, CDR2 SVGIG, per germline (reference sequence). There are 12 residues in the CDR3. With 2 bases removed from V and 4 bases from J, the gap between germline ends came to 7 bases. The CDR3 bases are TGTGCCTGGAGTACCCGCGCAGATACGCAGTATTTT. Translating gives CAWSTRADTQYF. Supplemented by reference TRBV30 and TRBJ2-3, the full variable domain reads SQTIHQWPATLVQPVGSPLSLECTVEGTSNPNLYWYRQAAGRGLQLLFYSVGIGQISSEVPQNLSASRPQDRQFILSSKKLLLSDSGFYLCAWSTRADTQYFGPGTRLTVL.

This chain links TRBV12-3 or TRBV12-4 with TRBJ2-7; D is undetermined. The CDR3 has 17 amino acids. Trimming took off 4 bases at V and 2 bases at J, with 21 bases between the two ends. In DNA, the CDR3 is TGTGCCAGCAGTTCGACCGGAACGGGTCTAGTTGCCTACGAGCAGTACTTC. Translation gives CASSSTGTGLVAYEQYF.

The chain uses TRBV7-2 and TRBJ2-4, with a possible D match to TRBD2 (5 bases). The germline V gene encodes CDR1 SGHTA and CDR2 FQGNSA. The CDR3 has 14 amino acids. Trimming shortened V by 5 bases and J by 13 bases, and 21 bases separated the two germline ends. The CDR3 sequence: CASSLQLDPTNQYF. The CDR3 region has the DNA TGTGCCAGCAGCCTCCAACTAGATCCGACCAACCAGTACTTC.

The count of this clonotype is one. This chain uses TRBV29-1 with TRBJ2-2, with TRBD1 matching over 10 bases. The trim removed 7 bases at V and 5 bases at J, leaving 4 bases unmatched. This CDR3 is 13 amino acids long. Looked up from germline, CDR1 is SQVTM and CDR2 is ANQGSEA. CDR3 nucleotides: TGCAGCGCTCGGGACAGGGGTACCGGGGAGCTGTTTTTT. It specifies CSARDRGTGELFF.

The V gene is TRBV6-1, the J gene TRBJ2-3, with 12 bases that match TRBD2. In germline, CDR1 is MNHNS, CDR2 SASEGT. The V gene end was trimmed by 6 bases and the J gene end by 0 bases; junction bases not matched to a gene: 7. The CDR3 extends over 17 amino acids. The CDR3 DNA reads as TGTGCCAGCAGCCAACGGGGACTAGCGGGCAGCACAGATACGCAGTATTTT. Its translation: CASSQRGLAGSTDTQYF.

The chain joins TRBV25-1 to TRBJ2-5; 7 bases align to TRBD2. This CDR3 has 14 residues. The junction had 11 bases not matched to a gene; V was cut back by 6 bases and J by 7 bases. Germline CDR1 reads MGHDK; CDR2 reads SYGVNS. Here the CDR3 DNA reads TGTGCCAGCAGCCCAGCGGGGTCTGGAGGGACCCAGTACTTC. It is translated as CASSPAGSGGTQYF.

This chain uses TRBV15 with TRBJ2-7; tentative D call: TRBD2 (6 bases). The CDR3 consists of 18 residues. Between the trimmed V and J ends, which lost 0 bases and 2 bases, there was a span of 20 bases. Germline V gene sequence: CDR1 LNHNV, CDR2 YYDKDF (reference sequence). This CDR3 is CATSREPGSGTHPYEQYF. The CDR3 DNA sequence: TGTGCCACCAGCAGAGAGCCCGGTTCGGGGACTCACCCCTACGAGCAGTACTTC.

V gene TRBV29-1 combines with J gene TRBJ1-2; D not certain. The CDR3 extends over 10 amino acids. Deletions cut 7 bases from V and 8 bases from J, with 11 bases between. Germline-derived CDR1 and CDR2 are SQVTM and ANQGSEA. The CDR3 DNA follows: TGCAGCGCCATAGGGAGCGGCTACACCTTC. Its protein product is CSAIGSGYTF.

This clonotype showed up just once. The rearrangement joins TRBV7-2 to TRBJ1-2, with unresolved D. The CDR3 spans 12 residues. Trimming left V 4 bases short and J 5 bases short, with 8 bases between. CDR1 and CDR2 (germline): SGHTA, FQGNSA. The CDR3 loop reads CASSSGLYGYTF. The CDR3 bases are TGTGCCAGCAGCTCGGGCCTTTATGGCTACACCTTC. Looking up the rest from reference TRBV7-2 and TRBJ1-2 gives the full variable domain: GAGVSQSPSNKVTEKGKDVELRCDPISGHTALYWYRQSLGQGLEFLIYFQGNSAPDKSGLPSDRFSAERTGGSVSTLTIQRTQQEDSAVYLCASSSGLYGYTFGSGTRLTVV.